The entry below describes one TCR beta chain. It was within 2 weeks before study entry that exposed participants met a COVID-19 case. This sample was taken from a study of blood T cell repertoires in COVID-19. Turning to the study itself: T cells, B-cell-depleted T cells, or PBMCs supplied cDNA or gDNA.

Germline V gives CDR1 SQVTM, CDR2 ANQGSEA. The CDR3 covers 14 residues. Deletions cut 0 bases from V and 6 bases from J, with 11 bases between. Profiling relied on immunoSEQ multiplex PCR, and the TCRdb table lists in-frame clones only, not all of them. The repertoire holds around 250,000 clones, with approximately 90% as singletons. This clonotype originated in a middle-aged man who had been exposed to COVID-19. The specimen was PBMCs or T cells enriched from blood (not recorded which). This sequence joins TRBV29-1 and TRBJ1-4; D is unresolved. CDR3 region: CSVEDPGDDEKLFF. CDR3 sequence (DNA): TGCAGCGTTGAAGACCCGGGTGATGATGAAAAACTGTTTTTT.